What follows is one TCR beta chain and its context. No antigen is known for it. Nothing much larger sits one base from this clone, and base qualities are not available. Donors were 39 systemically healthy Caucasian individuals from Russia aged roughly 6 to 95 years. Each donor gave approximately 9.3 milliliters of peripheral blood, collected into EDTA-treated Vacutainer tubes. Ficoll-Paque density-gradient centrifugation was used to isolate PBMCs, with at least 7 million per sample. Total RNA, at least 5.5 micrograms per sample, was extracted from PBMCs with Trizol reagent. Naive CD45RAhigh/CD27high T cell percentages were measured by flow cytometry on a PBMC aliquot from every donor. The record originates from a study of blood T cells in healthy people across ages (dated by TCRdb to the mid-2010s). Concerning the study at large: In model experiments, roughly one uniquely barcoded TCR beta cDNA molecule per two T cells was captured by template switching. Age-related changes in TCR beta repertoire diversity were measured in the study by deep sequencing normalized with unique cDNA molecular identifiers. Four age groups were formed from the donors: young (average about 17 years), middle-aged (just under 40), aged (more than 55) and long-lived (roughly 81). Using the same blood draw, the study looked at two additional independent replicas of 1 million unique cDNA reads for two donors, one aged 18 to 30 and the other aged 80 or older.

Including the terminal cysteine and phenylalanine, the CDR3 comprises 16 residues. Just CDR3 DNA is preserved here, 48 bases in frame from base 1. Based on the germline V gene, the CDR1 and CDR2 sequences are MDHEN and SYDVKM. V is cut back by 4 bases and J by 7 bases, with 13 bases in the junction unmatched. The library was built by means of 5' RACE. Sequencing used an Illumina HiSeq 2500. The second PCR ran for roughly 7 to 12 cycles and used a J-beta primer mix along with a sample-barcoded 5' primer. A unique molecular identifier was introduced onto each TCR beta cDNA molecule by a template-switch 5' adaptor carrying 12 random nucleotides. At least 3 million CDR3-containing paired-end reads were obtained from each sample. All of the RNA was converted into first-strand cDNA using the Mint cDNA synthesis kit, with a TRBC-specific oligonucleotide serving as the primer. All cDNA was treated with uracil-DNA glycosylase and then went through a first 18-cycle PCR with the universal primers M1SS and BC2_uni_R. Per the authors' processing: For normalization, 1 million high-quality reads were randomly selected from each sample, with every read carrying a distinct molecular identifier. Instead of being binned into consensus sequences, reads that shared molecular identifiers were thrown out. MiTCR, set to a Q25 quality threshold and the strictest error-elimination algorithm, was used for CDR3 identification, clonotype clustering and error correction. A nonparametric unseen species model using Euler transformation provided a lower-bound estimate of total TCR beta diversity. Using fastp at Q25 and MiXCR, TCRdb reprocessed the public reads and kept productive beta chains. A single entry per CDR3 protein holds the most common genes and DNA from its merged rows. TCRdb, not the original authors, processed these V and J calls. For this sample the table gives 750,000 or so distinct CDR3 sequences, of which around a quarter were detected only once. The ten largest make up 8% to 10% of the sample.

Study-level results and caveats: The long-lived group showed more naive CD4+ T cells, fewer expanded clones and increased TCR diversity than the aged group, suggesting age selection. Because donor CMV infection status was unknown, age-related changes in expanded clonotypes were potentially confounded. Estimates of total diversity from one million sequenced T cells were regarded as lower bounds and underestimates. As age increased, observed TCR beta diversity per million T cells dropped in a roughly linear way, and a significant reduction was already evident by age about 40. Because profiling used bulk unsorted PBMCs, naive and antigen-experienced compartments could not be compared conclusively. Observed TCR beta diversity correlated strongly with the percentage of naive T cells measured by flow cytometry.

The same sample was also studied in work on T cells of mothers and their children. As that second paper reports: Donors were nine systemically healthy Caucasian individuals: three mothers and their six children. cDNA synthesis consumed the entire amount of extracted RNA, loaded at approximately 1.5 ug RNA in each 15 ul reaction. Sample barcodes and 2-4 random nucleotides were added via the M1S primer in the second PCR. Each mother yielded over 8 million TCR beta CDR3 reads and each child 2.5 million to 3 million reads. Thymic selection shapes the output of TCR recombination in a similar way in related and unrelated pairs, and inherited differences have a minor effect. Normalized repertoire overlap was always slightly but never significantly higher in related than unrelated mother-child pairs. With a sensitivity of 90 to 100 clones per million clonotypes, no persistent microchimeric T cell clones were detected. To look for features that set related mother-child pairs apart from unrelated individuals, the researchers ran deep NGS to compare the TCR beta repertoires of mothers and children. On average, the children were approximately 11 +/- 4 years old, while the mothers were about 37 +/- 4 years old. After adapters were ligated using NEBNext reagents, the libraries underwent 100+100 nt paired-end sequencing on an Illumina HiSeq 2000. To prevent cross-contamination, the mother and child libraries were prepared one month apart and sequenced in separate runs. Between about 500,000 and 2,100,000 distinct TCR beta clonotypes were identified per donor. Naive TCR beta clonotypes were estimated from low-frequency clonotypes matched to each donor's FACS-determined naive share, without sorting.

The specimen sequenced was blood. The origin of this receptor is a boy younger than 18 in good health. This receptor chain uses TRBV28 and TRBJ2-5; the junction holds 9 bases that match TRBD1. The CDR3 amino acid sequence is: CASSSISDRGMGTQYF. The bases read TGTGCCAGCAGTTCCATCAGCGACAGGGGGATGGGGACCCAGTACTTC.